The rows below give T cell receptor beta chains drawn from one sample of a study of T-cell reconstitution after alpha-beta-depleted transplantation in children. TCRdb redid the calling of the PCR reads with MiXCR, one entry per CDR3 protein. The table includes nearly 550,000 distinct CDR3 sequences, about 16% detected once. The starting material was PBMCs from the stem cell graft donor, obtained from the stem cell graft. These receptors were obtained from a human donor who donated a stem cell graft to a child with acute lymphoblastic leukemia. Each CDR3 is given with its conserved first and last residue. Fields, in order: clone size, J gene, V gene, D gene, CDR3 DNA, CDR3 protein. The D gene is left open where the match is weak. Size tells how often a clone was seen (once, few, many) or the class of an expanded clone, and some rows leave it out.

>.|TRBJ2-7|TRBV4-2|TRBD2
TGTGCCAGCAGCCAAGCGATCGAAAGAGGACTAGCGAGCTCCTACGAGCAGTACTTC
CASSQAIERGLASSYEQYF
>many|TRBJ2-7|TRBV5-1|.
TGCGCCAGCAGCCTCGGGACGCTCTCCTACGAGCAGTACTTC
CASSLGTLSYEQYF
>.|TRBJ2-7|TRBV15|.
TGTGCCACCAGCAGAGGACAGGCCTCAGGCGAGCAGTACTTC
CATSRGQASGEQYF
>.|TRBJ2-7|TRBV7-6|TRBD2
TGTGCCAGCAGCTTAGCCCTAGCGGGAGGGCCCCACGAGCAGTACTTC
CASSLALAGGPHEQYF
>few|TRBJ2-7|TRBV29-1|.
TGCAGCGTTGGGGTGATGGGGGATTCCTACGAGCAGTACTTC
CSVGVMGDSYEQYF
>few|TRBJ2-3|TRBV29-1|.
TGCAGCGTTGAACACACGCAGGCGGAGGATACGCAGTATTTT
CSVEHTQAEDTQYF
>.|TRBJ2-7|TRBV29-1|.
TGCAGCGTTGGATGGACGGGCGGCGAGCAGTACTTC
CSVGWTGGEQYF
>.|TRBJ1-1|TRBV18|TRBD1
TGTGCCAGCTCACTTAGGACAGGGCGGAACACTGAAGCTTTCTTT
CASSLRTGRNTEAFF
>.|TRBJ2-5|TRBV12-3/TRBV12-4|TRBD2
TGTGCCAGCAGTCTAGGGGGGAGCGGGAGAGGAAAGACCCAGTACTTC
CASSLGGSGRGKTQYF
>.|TRBJ1-1|TRBV5-1|TRBD1
TGCGCCAGCAGCGCCTATACCGGGACAGGGGGTGAAGCTTTCTTT
CASSAYTGTGGEAFF
>.|TRBJ1-2|TRBV20-1|.
TGTGGGGTGGGAGGAACTAACTATGGCTACACCTTC
CGVGGTNYGYTF
>few|TRBJ2-7|TRBV12-3/TRBV12-4|.
TGTGCCAGCAGTTTGACAGGGACTTCCTACGAGCAGTACTTC
CASSLTGTSYEQYF
>.|TRBJ2-1|TRBV29-1|TRBD1
TGCAGCGTTATAGCAGACAGGGCCTACAATGAGCAGTTCTTC
CSVIADRAYNEQFF
>few|TRBJ2-7|TRBV7-9|.
TGTGCCAGCAGCGCTGGTTGGGGGATATACGAGCAGTACTTC
CASSAGWGIYEQYF
>many|TRBJ1-5|TRBV27|.
TGTGCCAGCAGCTTTCGAGGGAGCAATCAGCCCCAGCATTTT
CASSFRGSNQPQHF
>.|TRBJ2-1|TRBV9|TRBD2
TGTGCCAGCAGCGCATCCAGCGGGAGCCCTTACAATGAGCAGTTCTTC
CASSASSGSPYNEQFF
>.|TRBJ1-2|TRBV27|.
TGTGCCAGCAGTTTACGGCATAGGTCTGGCTACACCTTC
CASSLRHRSGYTF
>few|TRBJ2-7|TRBV27|.
TGTGCCAGCAGTTACTACAGGGCAGACTACGAGCAGTACTTC
CASSYYRADYEQYF
>.|TRBJ2-1|TRBV4-1|TRBD2
TGCGCCAGCAGCCAAGTTCTGGGCGGGAGGGGCAATGAGCAGTTCTTC
CASSQVLGGRGNEQFF
>.|TRBJ2-1|TRBV20-1|.
TGCAGTGCTAGAGATCCCAGGGCCCAATTCGACAATGAGCAGTTCTTC
CSARDPRAQFDNEQFF
>few|TRBJ1-6|TRBV12-3/TRBV12-4|.
TGTGCCAGCAGTTTAGCGCCCGTTGCACAGGGAAGGAATTCACCCCTCCACTTT
CASSLAPVAQGRNSPLHF
>many|TRBJ2-7|TRBV4-1|.
TGCGCCAGCAGCCCGGGACTGACCTACGAGCAGTACTTC
CASSPGLTYEQYF
>.|TRBJ2-1|TRBV5-1|.
TGCGCCAGCAGCTTGGCGCCACCCTCGCAGTTCTTC
CASSLAPPSQFF
>few|TRBJ2-3|TRBV11-2|.
TGTGCCAGCAGCCCCCTTGGGTGGGAAAGTCACTTAGCGGAGCGCGTGGATTTT
CASSPLGWESHLAERVDF
>few|TRBJ2-2|TRBV12-3/TRBV12-4|TRBD2
TGTGCCACCATTATCCTAGCGGGAGGTGGGTTGGACACCGGGGAGCTGTTTTTT
CATIILAGGGLDTGELFF
>.|TRBJ2-3|TRBV12-3/TRBV12-4|TRBD1
TGTGCCAGTTTTACAAGGACAGGGAACCTGGGCACAGATACGCAGTATTTT
CASFTRTGNLGTDTQYF
>.|TRBJ2-2|TRBV3-1|.
TGTGCCAGCAGCCGCCGCCCCGGGACTCTTGACACCGGGGAGCTGTTTTTT
CASSRRPGTLDTGELFF
>.|TRBJ2-3|TRBV5-1|TRBD2
TGCGCCAGCAAGGGGACTAGCGTATCAGCCCGAGGCACAGATACGCAGTATTTT
CASKGTSVSARGTDTQYF
>.|TRBJ2-1|TRBV21-1|.
TGTGCCAGCAGCAACCAGACTAGCGGGAACGCCGCCGGCAATGAGCAGTTCTTC
CASSNQTSGNAAGNEQFF
>once|TRBJ2-5|TRBV7-3|.
TGTGCCAGCAATCTTCGTGTCGGGGAGACCCAGTACTTC
CASNLRVGETQYF
>.|TRBJ2-1|TRBV4-1|.
TGCGCCAGCAGCCATAAGGGGGAGCCGACCTACAATGAGCAGTTCTTC
CASSHKGEPTYNEQFF
>.|TRBJ2-3|TRBV5-4|TRBD2
TGTGCCAGCAGCACCGGACTAGCGGGGGGCACATCAGATACGCAGTATTTT
CASSTGLAGGTSDTQYF
>.|TRBJ2-1|TRBV2|.
TGTGCCAGCACCTTTGACGGGACTGTCCGTTTGGAGCAGTTCTTC
CASTFDGTVRLEQFF
>few|TRBJ2-7|TRBV5-1|.
TGCGCCAGCAGCTTAAGAATCGTGAGGGCTAACTCCTACGAGCAGTACTTC
CASSLRIVRANSYEQYF
>many|TRBJ2-3|TRBV11-3|TRBD1
TGTGCCAGCAGCTTGGGACAGGGGATCACAGATACGCAGTATTTT
CASSLGQGITDTQYF
>.|TRBJ1-6|TRBV9|.
TGTGCCAGCAGCGCCCGACCCGAAGTGAATTCACCCCTCCACTTT
CASSARPEVNSPLHF
>few|TRBJ1-1|TRBV5-1|.
TGCGCCAGCAGCTTGGAAGACCTGAACACTGAAGCTTTCTTT
CASSLEDLNTEAFF
>few|TRBJ2-7|TRBV18|.
TGTGCCAGCTCACCACGTTCAGACTACGAGCAGTACTTC
CASSPRSDYEQYF
>.|TRBJ2-1|TRBV5-1|TRBD1
TGCGCCAGCAGCTTGACCGGGACAGGGGTTGATGAGCAGTTCTTC
CASSLTGTGVDEQFF
>few|TRBJ2-7|TRBV2|.
TGTGCCAGCAGTGAAGCGCGTTACGAGCAGTACTTC
CASSEARYEQYF
>few|TRBJ1-5|TRBV12-3/TRBV12-4|.
TGTGCCAGCAGTTTAGCTTTAGGGGAGCCGGGGCCCCAGCATTTT
CASSLALGEPGPQHF